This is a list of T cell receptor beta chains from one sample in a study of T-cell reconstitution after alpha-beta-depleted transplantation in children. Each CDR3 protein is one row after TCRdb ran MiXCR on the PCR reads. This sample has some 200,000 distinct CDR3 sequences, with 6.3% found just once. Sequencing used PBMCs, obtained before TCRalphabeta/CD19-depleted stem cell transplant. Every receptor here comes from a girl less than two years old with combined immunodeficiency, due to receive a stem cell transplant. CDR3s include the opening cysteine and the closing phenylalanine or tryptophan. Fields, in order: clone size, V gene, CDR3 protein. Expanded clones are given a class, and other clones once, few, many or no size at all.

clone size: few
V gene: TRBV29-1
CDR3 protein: CSVGSSGEQYF

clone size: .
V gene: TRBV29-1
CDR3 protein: CSVEEVPGYEQFF

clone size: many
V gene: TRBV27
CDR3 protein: CASSLVPLAGGPYNEQFF

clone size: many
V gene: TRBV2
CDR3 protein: CASRARRALYNEQFF

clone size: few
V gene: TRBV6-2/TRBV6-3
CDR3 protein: CASMRREEADTQYF

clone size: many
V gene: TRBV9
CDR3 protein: CASSPAQTVMNTEAFF

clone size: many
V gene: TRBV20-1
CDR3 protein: CSARGTSGGNNEQFF

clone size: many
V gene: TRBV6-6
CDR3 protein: CASSYSITPEYF

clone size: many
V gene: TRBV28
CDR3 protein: CASSLVPSFQETQYF

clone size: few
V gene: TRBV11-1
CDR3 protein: CASSLHLRQGGETQYF

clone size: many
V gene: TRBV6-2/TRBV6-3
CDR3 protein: CASSYSIVGPNQPQHF